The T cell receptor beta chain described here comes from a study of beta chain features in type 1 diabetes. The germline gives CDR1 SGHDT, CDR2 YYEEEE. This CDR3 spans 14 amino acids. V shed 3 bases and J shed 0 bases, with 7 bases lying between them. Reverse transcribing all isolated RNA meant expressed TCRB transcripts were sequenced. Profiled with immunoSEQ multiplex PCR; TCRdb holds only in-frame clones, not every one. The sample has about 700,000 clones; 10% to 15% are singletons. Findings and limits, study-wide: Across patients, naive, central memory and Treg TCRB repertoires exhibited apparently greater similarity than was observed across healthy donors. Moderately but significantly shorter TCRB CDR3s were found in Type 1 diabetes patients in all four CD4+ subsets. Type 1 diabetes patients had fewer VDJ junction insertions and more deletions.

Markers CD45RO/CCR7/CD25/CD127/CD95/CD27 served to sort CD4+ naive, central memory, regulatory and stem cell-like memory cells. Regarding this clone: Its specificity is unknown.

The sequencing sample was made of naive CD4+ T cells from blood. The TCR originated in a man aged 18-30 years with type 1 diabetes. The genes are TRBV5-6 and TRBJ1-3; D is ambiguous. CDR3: CASSWASSGNTIYF. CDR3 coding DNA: TGTGCCAGCAGCTGGGCAAGCTCTGGAAACACCATATATTTT.